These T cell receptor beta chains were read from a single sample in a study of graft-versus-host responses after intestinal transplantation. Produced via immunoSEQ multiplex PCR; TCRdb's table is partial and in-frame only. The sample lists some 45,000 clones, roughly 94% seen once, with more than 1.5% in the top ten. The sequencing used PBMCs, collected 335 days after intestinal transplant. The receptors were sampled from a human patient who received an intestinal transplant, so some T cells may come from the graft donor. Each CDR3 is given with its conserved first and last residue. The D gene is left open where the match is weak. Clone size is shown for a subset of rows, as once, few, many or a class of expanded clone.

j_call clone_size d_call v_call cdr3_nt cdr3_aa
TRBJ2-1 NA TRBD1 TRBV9 TGTGCCAGCAGCGTAGGGGACAGTTACAATGAGCAGTTCTTC CASSVGDSYNEQFF
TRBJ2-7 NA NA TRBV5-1 TGCGCCAGCAGCTTGGCGGCAGGGGGGATTTACGAGCAGTACTTC CASSLAAGGIYEQYF
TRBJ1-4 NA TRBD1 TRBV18 TGTGCCAGCTCACCAAACACAGGGGTTAATGAAAAACTGTTTTTT CASSPNTGVNEKLFF
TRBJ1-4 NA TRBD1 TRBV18 TGTGCCAGCTCACCTAGGGGGCTTTCGACTGAAAAACTGTTTTTT CASSPRGLSTEKLFF
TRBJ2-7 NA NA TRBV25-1 TGTGCCAGCAGTGAATCGAGCGGGGGACAGTCGAGCTACGAGCAGTACTTC CASSESSGGQSSYEQYF
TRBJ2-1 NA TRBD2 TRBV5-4 TGTGCCAGCAGCGGAGCGGGAGGGCCTAAACAAAATGAGCAGTTCTTC CASSGAGGPKQNEQFF
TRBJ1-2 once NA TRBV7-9 TGTGCCAGCAGCTTAGGCCAGGGGACATCTAACTATGGCTACACCTTC CASSLGQGTSNYGYTF
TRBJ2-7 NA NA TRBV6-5 TGTGCCAGCAGTAAGACCTGGTTGGTCTCCTACGAGCAGTACTTC CASSKTWLVSYEQYF
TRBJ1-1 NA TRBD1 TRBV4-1 TGCGCCAGCAGCCCTGGACAGGGCCCAAACACTGAAGCTTTCTTT CASSPGQGPNTEAFF
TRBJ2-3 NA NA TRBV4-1 TGCGCCAGCAGCCTAATGTGGTTCGGGACTAGCACAGATACGCAGTATTTT CASSLMWFGTSTDTQYF
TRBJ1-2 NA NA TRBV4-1 TGCGCCAGCAGCCAAGAAAACGGGCTGAACTATGGCTACACCTTC CASSQENGLNYGYTF
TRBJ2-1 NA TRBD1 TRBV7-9 TGTGCCAGCAGCTCCGGGACAGTCAACAATGAGCAGTTCTTC CASSSGTVNNEQFF
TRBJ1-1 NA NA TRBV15 TGTGCCACCAGCACAAGGCTGGGTGAAGCTTTCTTT CATSTRLGEAFF
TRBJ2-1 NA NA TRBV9 TGTGCCAGCAGCGCCCGGGGCGCCTACTCCTACAATGAGCAGTTCTTC CASSARGAYSYNEQFF
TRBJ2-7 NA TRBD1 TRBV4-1 TGCGCCAGCAGCCCCGGACAGGGATCGTTCTACGAGCAGTACTTC CASSPGQGSFYEQYF
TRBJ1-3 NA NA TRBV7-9 TGTGCCAGCAGCCACCGTGGGGATAAAGGTCGAAACACCATATATTTT CASSHRGDKGRNTIYF